This is a list of T cell receptor beta chains from one sample in a study of shared clonotypes between healthy human individuals. Profiled with immunoSEQ multiplex PCR; TCRdb holds only in-frame clones, not every one. The sample holds around 510,000 clones, roughly four fifths seen once. The sequenced sample consisted of PBMCs. Receptors originate from a woman in her 40s in good health. Some clones in this sample may be carry-over from other donors' samples. The CDR3 runs from the conserved cysteine through the conserved F or W. The order of the fields is V gene, J gene, D gene, clone size, CDR3 DNA, CDR3 protein. The D gene is left open where the match is weak. Part of the rows lack a size; the others show once, few, many or a class for expanded clones.

>TRBV30|TRBJ1-1|-|few
TGTGCCTGGAGTACCTTAGAAGCTTTCTTT
CAWSTLEAFF
>TRBV18|TRBJ1-5|-|-
TGTGCCAGCTCACCACCGCTGGGGGCCTTTGGGAGCAATCAGCCCCAGCATTTT
CASSPPLGAFGSNQPQHF
>TRBV7-2|TRBJ2-5|-|-
TGTGCCAGCAGCTTAGGTCAGCCGGGGTTCGAGACCCAGTACTTC
CASSLGQPGFETQYF
>TRBV28|TRBJ2-3|TRBD2|-
TGTGCCAGCAGTTTGTCCGGGACTAGCGGGAGGGCCGTGACAGATACGCAGTATTTT
CASSLSGTSGRAVTDTQYF
>TRBV11-1|TRBJ2-1|-|-
TGTGCCAGCAGCTTAGAGGACAGAGAGTACAATGAGCAGTTCTTC
CASSLEDREYNEQFF
>TRBV7-6|TRBJ2-2|TRBD2|-
TGTGCCAGCAGCTTACAGACTAGCGGAGATACGAACACCGGGGAGCTGTTTTTT
CASSLQTSGDTNTGELFF
>TRBV5-4|TRBJ1-4|-|-
TGTGCCAGCAGCTTGGTTGGGCAGAGGAATGAAAAACTGTTTTTT
CASSLVGQRNEKLFF
>TRBV5-5|TRBJ1-2|-|-
TGTGCCAGCAGCTTCCGGGACGGGCGCTATGGCTACACCTTC
CASSFRDGRYGYTF
>TRBV30|TRBJ1-2|TRBD1|-
TGTGCCTGGAGTGCCCGGGACAGGTTAAAGGGCTACACCTTC
CAWSARDRLKGYTF
>TRBV29-1|TRBJ2-1|TRBD2|few
TGCAGCGTCCCACTCCAGCGGGAGGGGACCTACAATGAGCAGTTCTTC
CSVPLQREGTYNEQFF
>TRBV9|TRBJ2-7|-|-
TGTGCCAGCAGCGTGAGCGGTACTACCTACGAGCAGTACTTC
CASSVSGTTYEQYF
>TRBV27|TRBJ1-2|-|-
TGTGCCAGCATGGGGTTCTATGGCTACACCTTC
CASMGFYGYTF
>TRBV2|TRBJ1-1|-|few
TGTGCCAGCAATCGGGGCCCGACCGGAGCTTTCTTT
CASNRGPTGAFF
>TRBV7-9|TRBJ2-7|-|-
TGTGCCAGCAGCTTAGATGGCAACCCCTACGAGCAGTACTTC
CASSLDGNPYEQYF
>TRBV2|TRBJ1-3|-|few
TGTGCCAGCAGTGAACTTTTGTCTGGAAACACCATATATTTT
CASSELLSGNTIYF
>TRBV2|TRBJ1-1|TRBD1|-
TGTGCCAGCAGCCCGACGGGACAGGTGAACACTGAAGCTTTCTTT
CASSPTGQVNTEAFF
>TRBV30|TRBJ2-3|-|-
TGTGCCTGGGGTATCGGTGGTGGGCACACAGATACGCAGTATTTT
CAWGIGGGHTDTQYF
>TRBV6-5|TRBJ2-7|-|-
TGTGCCAGCAGTTACTCACCCAGTTCCTACGAGCAGTACTTC
CASSYSPSSYEQYF
>TRBV18|TRBJ1-5|-|-
TGTGCCAGCTCACCAGAACTATTTGGCAATCAGCCCCAGCATTTT
CASSPELFGNQPQHF
>TRBV6-1|TRBJ1-5|-|-
TGTGCCGCGGGGCGGCAGGGAAATCAGCCCCAGCATTTT
CAAGRQGNQPQHF
>TRBV15|TRBJ2-1|-|-
TGTGCCACCAGCACCAGACAGCTCAATGAGCAGTTCTTC
CATSTRQLNEQFF
>TRBV27|TRBJ2-1|TRBD2|-
TGTGCCAGCAGTTTGTCGGGACTAGCTAACAATGAGCAGTTCTTC
CASSLSGLANNEQFF
>TRBV27|TRBJ2-2|TRBD1|-
TGTGCCAGCAGTCCTTTCACCGGGACAGGGGGCCACACCGGGGAGCTGTTTTTT
CASSPFTGTGGHTGELFF
>TRBV11-3|TRBJ2-3|-|many
TGTGCCAGCAGCCCCCGGAGAAGCACAGATACGCAGTATTTT
CASSPRRSTDTQYF
>TRBV4-2|TRBJ1-5|-|-
TGTGCCAGCAGCCAAGCTTCGGGCTATTCGGATCAGCCCCAGCATTTT
CASSQASGYSDQPQHF
>TRBV30|TRBJ1-6|-|-
TGTGCCTGGGCGAGCTCCTATAATTCACCCCTCCACTTT
CAWASSYNSPLHF
>TRBV28|TRBJ2-7|TRBD1|once
TGTGCCAGCAGTTTATCGGTGGGGACAGGGGCCGAGCAGTACTTC
CASSLSVGTGAEQYF
>TRBV27|TRBJ2-3|TRBD2|-
TGTGCCAGCAGTTTAATCCTGCCGGAGGTAGCGGGAGGGTTAGTAGATACGCAGTATTTT
CASSLILPEVAGGLVDTQYF
>TRBV2|TRBJ2-5|TRBD2|-
TGTGCCAGCAGTGAGATAGCGGGAGGGGCGGAGCAAGAGACCCAGTACTTC
CASSEIAGGAEQETQYF
>TRBV6-1|TRBJ2-2|TRBD2|-
TGTGCCAGCAGTGAAGTGGAGACTAGCGGGAGGGCCCGAGGGGAGCTGTTTTTT
CASSEVETSGRARGELFF
>TRBV30|TRBJ2-7|TRBD2|-
TGTGCCTGGAGTGCGCTTGGCGGGAGCCTGTCCGAGCAGTACTTC
CAWSALGGSLSEQYF
>TRBV5-1|TRBJ2-1|TRBD2|-
TGCGCCAGCAGCGAGGGACTAGCGGGAGGGTCGCAGTTCTTC
CASSEGLAGGSQFF
>TRBV28|TRBJ2-3|TRBD1|once
TGTGCCAGCAGCTCCCTCGGACAGGGCGACCTCCTTAGCACAGATACGCAGTATTTT
CASSSLGQGDLLSTDTQYF
>TRBV15|TRBJ1-3|-|once
TGTGCCACCAGCAGAGCCTTCGGAAACACCATATATTTT
CATSRAFGNTIYF
>TRBV7-9|TRBJ2-3|TRBD2|-
TGTGCCAGCAGCCGGACCCTAGCGGGACGGGCAGATACGCAGTATTTT
CASSRTLAGRADTQYF
>TRBV9|TRBJ1-1|-|once
TGTGCCAGCAGCGTAGTCCTGAACACTGAAGCTTTCTTT
CASSVVLNTEAFF
>TRBV10-2|TRBJ2-3|-|-
TGCGCCAGCAGCGCATTGACAGCGCACACATCAGATACGCAGTATTTT
CASSALTAHTSDTQYF
>TRBV11-3|TRBJ2-2|-|-
TGTGCCAGCAGCTTAAGTAGGGGCACCGGGGAGCTGTTTTTT
CASSLSRGTGELFF
>TRBV2|TRBJ2-7|TRBD1|-
TGTGCCAGCACTACGACAGGGGTCGAGCAGTACTTC
CASTTTGVEQYF
>TRBV30|TRBJ2-3|-|-
TGTGCCTGGGGACCCAGATCCACAGATACGCAGTATTTT
CAWGPRSTDTQYF
>TRBV5-1|TRBJ1-5|-|-
TGCGCCAGCAGCCAAGACGGAAACAATCAGCCCCAGCATTTT
CASSQDGNNQPQHF